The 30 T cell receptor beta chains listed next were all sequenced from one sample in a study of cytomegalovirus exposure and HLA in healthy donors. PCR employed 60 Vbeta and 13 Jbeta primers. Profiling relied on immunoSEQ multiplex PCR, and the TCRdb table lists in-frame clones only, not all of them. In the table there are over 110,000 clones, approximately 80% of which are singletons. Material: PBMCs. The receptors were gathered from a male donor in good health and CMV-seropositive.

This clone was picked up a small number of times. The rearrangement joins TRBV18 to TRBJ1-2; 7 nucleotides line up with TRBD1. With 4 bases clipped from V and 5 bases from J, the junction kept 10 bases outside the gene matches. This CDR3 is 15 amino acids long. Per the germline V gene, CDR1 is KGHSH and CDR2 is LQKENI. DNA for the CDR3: TGTGCCAGCTCACATACGACAGGGACGGAATATGGCTACACCTTC. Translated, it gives CASSHTTGTEYGYTF.

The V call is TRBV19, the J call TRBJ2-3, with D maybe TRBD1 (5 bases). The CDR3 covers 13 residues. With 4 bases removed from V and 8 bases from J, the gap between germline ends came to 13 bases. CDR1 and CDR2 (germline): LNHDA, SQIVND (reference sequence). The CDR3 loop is CASSTPDSITQYF. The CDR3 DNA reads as TGTGCCAGTAGTACCCCCGACAGCATTACGCAGTATTTT.

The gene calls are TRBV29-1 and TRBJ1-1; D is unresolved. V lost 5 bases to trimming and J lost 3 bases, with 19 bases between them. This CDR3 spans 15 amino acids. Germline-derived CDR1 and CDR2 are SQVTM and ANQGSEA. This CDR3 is CSVRVPGWRDTEAFF. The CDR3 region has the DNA TGCAGCGTTCGTGTGCCGGGGTGGAGGGACACTGAAGCTTTCTTT. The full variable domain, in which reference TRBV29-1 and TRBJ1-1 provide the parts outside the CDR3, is SAVISQKPSRDICQRGTSLTIQCQVDSQVTMMFWYRQQPGQSLTLIATANQGSEATYESGFVIDKFPISRPNLTFSTLTVSNMSPEDSSIYLCSVRVPGWRDTEAFFGQGTRLTVV.

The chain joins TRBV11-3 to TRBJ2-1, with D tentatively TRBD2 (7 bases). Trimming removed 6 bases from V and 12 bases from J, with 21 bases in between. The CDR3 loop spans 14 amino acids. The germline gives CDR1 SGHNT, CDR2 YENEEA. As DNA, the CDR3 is TGTGCCAGCAGTCCGGGGAGGGGGGGAACCCTGCAGTTCTTC. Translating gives CASSPGRGGTLQFF. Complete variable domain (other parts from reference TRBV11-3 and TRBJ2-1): EAGVVQSPRYKIIEKKQPVAFWCNPISGHNTLYWYLQNLGQGPELLIRYENEEAVDDSQLPKDRFSAERLKGVDSTLKIQPAELGDSAVYLCASSPGRGGTLQFFGPGTRLTVL.

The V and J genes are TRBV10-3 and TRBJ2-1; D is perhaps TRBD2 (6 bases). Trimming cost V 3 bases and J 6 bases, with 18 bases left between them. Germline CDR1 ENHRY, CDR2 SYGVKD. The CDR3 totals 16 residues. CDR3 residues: CAISEQRVKGGNEQFF. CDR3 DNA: TGTGCCATCAGTGAACAGCGCGTTAAGGGAGGCAATGAGCAGTTCTTC.

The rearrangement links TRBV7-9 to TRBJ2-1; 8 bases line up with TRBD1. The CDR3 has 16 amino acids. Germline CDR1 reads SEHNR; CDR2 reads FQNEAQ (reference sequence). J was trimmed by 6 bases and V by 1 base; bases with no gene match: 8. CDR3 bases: TGTGCCAGCAGCTTAGAATATGGGACAGGACTCAATGAGCAGTTCTTC. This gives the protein CASSLEYGTGLNEQFF.

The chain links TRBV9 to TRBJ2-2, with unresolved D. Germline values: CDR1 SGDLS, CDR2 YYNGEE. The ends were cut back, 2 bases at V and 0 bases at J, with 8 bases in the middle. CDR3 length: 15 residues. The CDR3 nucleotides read TGTGCCAGCAGCGTCGGCCAGGCGAACACCGGGGAGCTGTTTTTT. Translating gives CASSVGQANTGELFF. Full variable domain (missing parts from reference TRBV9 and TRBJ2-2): DSGVTQTPKHLITATGQRVTLRCSPRSGDLSVYWYQQSLDQGLQFLIQYYNGEERAKGNILERFSAQQFPDLHSELNLSSLELGDSALYFCASSVGQANTGELFFGEGSRLTVL.

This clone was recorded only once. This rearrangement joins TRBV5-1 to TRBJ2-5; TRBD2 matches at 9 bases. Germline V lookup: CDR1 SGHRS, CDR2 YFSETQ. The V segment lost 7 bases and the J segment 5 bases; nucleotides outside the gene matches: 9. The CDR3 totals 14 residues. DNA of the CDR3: TGCGCCAGCCATGGCGGGAGGGCCGGGGAGACCCAGTACTTC. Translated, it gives CASHGGRAGETQYF. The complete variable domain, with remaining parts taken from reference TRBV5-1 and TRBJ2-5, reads KAGVTQTPRYLIKTRGQQVTLSCSPISGHRSVSWYQQTPGQGLQFLFEYFSETQRNKGNFPGRFSGRQFSNSRSEMNVSTLELGDSALYLCASHGGRAGETQYFGPGTRLLVL.

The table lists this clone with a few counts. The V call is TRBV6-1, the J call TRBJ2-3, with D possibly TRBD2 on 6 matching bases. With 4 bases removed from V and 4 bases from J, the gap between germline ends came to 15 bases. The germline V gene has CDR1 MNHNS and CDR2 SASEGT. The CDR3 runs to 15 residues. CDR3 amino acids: CASSGRLEAPDTQYF. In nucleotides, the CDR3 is TGTGCCAGCAGTGGTAGACTAGAAGCTCCAGATACGCAGTATTTT.

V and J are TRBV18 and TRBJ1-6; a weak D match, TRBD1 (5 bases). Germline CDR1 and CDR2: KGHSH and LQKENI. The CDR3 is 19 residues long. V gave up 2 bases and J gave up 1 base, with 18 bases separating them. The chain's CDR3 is CASSPSPILGQSYNSPLHF. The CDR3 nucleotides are TGTGCCAGCTCACCAAGCCCGATCTTGGGGCAGTCCTATAATTCACCCCTCCACTTT.

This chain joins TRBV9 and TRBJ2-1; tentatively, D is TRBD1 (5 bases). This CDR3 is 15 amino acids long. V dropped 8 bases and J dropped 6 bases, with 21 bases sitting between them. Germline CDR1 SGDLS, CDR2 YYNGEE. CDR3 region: CARYQGPRLSNEQFF. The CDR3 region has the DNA TGTGCCAGATACCAGGGTCCAAGGCTAAGCAATGAGCAGTTCTTC.

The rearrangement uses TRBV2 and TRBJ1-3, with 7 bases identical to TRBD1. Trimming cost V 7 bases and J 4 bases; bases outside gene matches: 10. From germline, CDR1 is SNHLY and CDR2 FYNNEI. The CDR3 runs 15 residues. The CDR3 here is CASTRQGGNGNTIYF. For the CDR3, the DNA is TGTGCCAGCACAAGACAGGGTGGCAACGGAAACACCATATATTTT.

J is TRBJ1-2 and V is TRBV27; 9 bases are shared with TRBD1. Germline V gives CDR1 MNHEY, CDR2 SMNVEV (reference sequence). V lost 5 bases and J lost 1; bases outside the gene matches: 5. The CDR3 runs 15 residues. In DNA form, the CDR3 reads TGTGCCAGCAGTCCGGACAGGGGAGGTAACTATGGCTACACCTTC. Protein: CASSPDRGGNYGYTF.

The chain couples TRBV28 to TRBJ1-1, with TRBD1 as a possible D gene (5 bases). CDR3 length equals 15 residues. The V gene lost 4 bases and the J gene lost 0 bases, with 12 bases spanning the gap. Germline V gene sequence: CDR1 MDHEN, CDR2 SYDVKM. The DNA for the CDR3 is TGTGCCAGCAGTTCGGGAGGGGATATGAACACTGAAGCTTTCTTT. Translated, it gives CASSSGGDMNTEAFF. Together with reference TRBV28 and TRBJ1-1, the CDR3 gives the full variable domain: DVKVTQSSRYLVKRTGEKVFLECVQDMDHENMFWYRQDPGLGLRLIYFSYDVKMKEKGDIPEGYSVSREKKERFSLILESASTNQTSMYLCASSSGGDMNTEAFFGQGTRLTVV.

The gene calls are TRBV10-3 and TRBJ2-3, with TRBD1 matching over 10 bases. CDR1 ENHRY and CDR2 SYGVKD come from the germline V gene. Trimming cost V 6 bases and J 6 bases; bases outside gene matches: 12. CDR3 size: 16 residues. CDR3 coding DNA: TGTGCCATCAGACCCGGACAGGGGGTGAAGGCCGATACGCAGTATTTT. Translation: CAIRPGQGVKADTQYF.

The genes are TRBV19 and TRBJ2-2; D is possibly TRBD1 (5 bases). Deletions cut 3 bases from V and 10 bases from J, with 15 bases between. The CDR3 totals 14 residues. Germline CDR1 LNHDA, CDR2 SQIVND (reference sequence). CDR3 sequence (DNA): TGTGCCAGTAGTATTGGCTCAGGGTTCGAGGAGCTGTTTTTT. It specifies CASSIGSGFEELFF.

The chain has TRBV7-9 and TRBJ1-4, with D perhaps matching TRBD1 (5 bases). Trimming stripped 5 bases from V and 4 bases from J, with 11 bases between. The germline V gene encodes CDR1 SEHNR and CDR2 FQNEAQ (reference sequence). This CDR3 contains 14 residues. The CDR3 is CASSPTVHNEKLFF. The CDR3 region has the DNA TGTGCCAGCAGCCCGACAGTTCATAATGAAAAACTGTTTTTT.

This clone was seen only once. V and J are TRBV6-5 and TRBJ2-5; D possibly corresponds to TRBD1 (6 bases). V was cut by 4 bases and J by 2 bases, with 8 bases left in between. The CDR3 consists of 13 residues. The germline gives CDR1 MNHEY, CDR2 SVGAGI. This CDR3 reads CASSSGQQETQYF. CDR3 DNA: TGTGCCAGCAGTTCAGGACAGCAAGAGACCCAGTACTTC.

The chain's CDR3 is CASSPLSGSAHNEQFF. The CDR3 DNA sequence: TGTGCCAGCTCACCCCTAAGTGGGAGTGCCCACAATGAGCAGTTCTTC. V gene TRBV18 combines with J gene TRBJ2-1; a possible D gene is TRBD2 (5 bases). Germline V lookup: CDR1 KGHSH, CDR2 LQKENI. Trimming stripped 3 bases from V and 5 bases from J, with 17 bases between. The CDR3 is 16 amino acids. Together with reference TRBV18 and TRBJ2-1, the CDR3 gives the full variable domain: NAGVMQNPRHLVRRRGQEARLRCSPMKGHSHVYWYRQLPEEGLKFMVYLQKENIIDESGMPKERFSAEFPKEGPSILRIQQVVRGDSAAYFCASSPLSGSAHNEQFFGPGTRLTVL.

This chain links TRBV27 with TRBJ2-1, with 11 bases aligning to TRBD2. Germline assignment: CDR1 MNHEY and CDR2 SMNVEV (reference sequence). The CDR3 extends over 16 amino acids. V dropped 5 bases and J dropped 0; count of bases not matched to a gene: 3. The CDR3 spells CASSTGTSGSYNEQFF. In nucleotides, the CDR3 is TGTGCCAGCAGTACCGGGACTAGCGGCTCCTACAATGAGCAGTTCTTC.

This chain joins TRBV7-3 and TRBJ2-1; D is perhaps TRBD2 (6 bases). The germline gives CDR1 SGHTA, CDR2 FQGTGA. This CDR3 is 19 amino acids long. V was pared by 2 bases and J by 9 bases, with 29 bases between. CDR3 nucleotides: TGTGCCAGCAGCTTAGCCTACGGGGACGGGGCTAGCGCCTCCAGTGAGCAGTTCTTC. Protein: CASSLAYGDGASASSEQFF.

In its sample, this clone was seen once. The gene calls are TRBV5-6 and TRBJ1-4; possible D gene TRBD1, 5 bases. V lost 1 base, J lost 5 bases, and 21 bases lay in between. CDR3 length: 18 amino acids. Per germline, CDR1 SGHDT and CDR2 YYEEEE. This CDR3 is CASSLFGGWGPLNEKLFF. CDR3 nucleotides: TGTGCCAGCAGCTTGTTCGGGGGTTGGGGTCCTCTGAATGAAAAACTGTTTTTT. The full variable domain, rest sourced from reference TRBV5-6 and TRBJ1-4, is DAGVTQSPTHLIKTRGQQVTLRCSPKSGHDTVSWYQQALGQGPQFIFQYYEEEERQRGNFPDRFSGHQFPNYSSELNVNALLLGDSALYLCASSLFGGWGPLNEKLFFGSGTQLSVL.

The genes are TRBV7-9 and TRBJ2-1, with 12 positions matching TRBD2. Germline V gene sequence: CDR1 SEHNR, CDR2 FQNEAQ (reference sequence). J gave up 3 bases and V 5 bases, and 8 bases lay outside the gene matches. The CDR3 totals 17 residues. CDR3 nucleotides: TGTGCCAGCAGCCTCCCGACTAGCGGGAGCCGCTACAATGAGCAGTTCTTC. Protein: CASSLPTSGSRYNEQFF.

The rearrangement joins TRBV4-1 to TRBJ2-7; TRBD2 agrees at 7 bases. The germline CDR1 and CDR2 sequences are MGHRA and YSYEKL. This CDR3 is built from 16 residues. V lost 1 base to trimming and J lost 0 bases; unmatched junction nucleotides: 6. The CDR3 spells CASSQGLAVNSYEQYF. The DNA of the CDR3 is TGCGCCAGCAGCCAAGGCCTAGCGGTTAACTCCTACGAGCAGTACTTC.

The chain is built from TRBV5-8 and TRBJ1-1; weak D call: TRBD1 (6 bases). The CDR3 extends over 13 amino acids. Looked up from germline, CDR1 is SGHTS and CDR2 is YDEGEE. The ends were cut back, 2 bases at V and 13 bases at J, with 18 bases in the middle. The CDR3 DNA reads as TGTGCCAGCAGCTTCGGATCGAGGGGGAACGATTTCTTT. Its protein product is CASSFGSRGNDFF.

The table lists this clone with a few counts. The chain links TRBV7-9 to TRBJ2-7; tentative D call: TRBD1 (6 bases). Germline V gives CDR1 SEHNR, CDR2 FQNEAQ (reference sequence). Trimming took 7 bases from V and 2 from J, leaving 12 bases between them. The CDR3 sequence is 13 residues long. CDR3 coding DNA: TGTGCCAGCACCAGGACAGCCACCTACGAGCAGTACTTC. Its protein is CASTRTATYEQYF.

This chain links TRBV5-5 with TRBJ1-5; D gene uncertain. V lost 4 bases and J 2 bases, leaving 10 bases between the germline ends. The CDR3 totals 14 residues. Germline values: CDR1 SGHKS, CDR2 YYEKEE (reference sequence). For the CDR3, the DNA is TGTGCCAGCAGCGAGGTTCCTGGCAATCAGCCCCAGCATTTT. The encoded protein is CASSEVPGNQPQHF.

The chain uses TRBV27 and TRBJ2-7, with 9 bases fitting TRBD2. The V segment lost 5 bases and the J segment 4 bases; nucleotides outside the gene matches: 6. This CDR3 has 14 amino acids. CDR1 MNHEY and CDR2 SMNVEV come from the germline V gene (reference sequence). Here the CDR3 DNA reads TGTGCCAGCAGTCCCTTAGCGGGAGTGTACGAGCAGTACTTC. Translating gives CASSPLAGVYEQYF.

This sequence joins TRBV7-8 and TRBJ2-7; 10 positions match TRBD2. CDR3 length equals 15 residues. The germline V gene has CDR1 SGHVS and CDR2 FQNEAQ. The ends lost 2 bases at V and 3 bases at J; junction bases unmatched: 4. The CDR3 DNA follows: TGTGCCAGCAGCTTATTACTAGCGGGGCACTACGAGCAGTACTTC. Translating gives CASSLLLAGHYEQYF.

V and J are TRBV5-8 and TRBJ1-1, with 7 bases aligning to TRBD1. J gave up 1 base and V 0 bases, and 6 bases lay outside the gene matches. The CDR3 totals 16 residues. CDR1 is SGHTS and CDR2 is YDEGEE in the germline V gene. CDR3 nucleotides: TGTGCCAGCAGCTTGGCCAGGGGGATCGGGAACACTGAAGCTTTCTTT. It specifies CASSLARGIGNTEAFF.